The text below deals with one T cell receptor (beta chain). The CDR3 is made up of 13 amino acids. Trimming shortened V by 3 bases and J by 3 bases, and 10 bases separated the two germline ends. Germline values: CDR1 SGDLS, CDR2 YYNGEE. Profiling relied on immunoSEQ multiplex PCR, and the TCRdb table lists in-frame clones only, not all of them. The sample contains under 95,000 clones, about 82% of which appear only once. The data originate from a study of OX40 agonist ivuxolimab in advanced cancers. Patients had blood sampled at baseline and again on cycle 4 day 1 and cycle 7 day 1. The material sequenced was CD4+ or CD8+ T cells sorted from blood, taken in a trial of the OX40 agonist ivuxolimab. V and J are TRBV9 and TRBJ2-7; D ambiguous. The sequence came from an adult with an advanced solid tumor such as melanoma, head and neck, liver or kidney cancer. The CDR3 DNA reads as TGTGCCAGCAGCGCAGACCGGAACTACGAGCAGTACTTC. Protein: CASSADRNYEQYF.